This section outlines one T cell receptor beta chain sequence together with its context. The antigen remains unidentified. The data stem from a study of T cell responses to AZD1222 COVID-19 vaccine. Study results and caveats: There were vaccine-associated CD4 TCRs across spike, dominant at 160-218 and 743-854. Repertoire samples came only from after the peak T cell response. The donors showed a predominance of white British ancestry and of females, with possible underestimation of clonal diversity. Elevations in Spike-specific TCR breadth and depth followed administration of two AZD1222 doses.

Method: immunoSEQ multiplex PCR; TCRdb's copy keeps in-frame clones and lacks some. The top ten hold 7.5% of the sample, which has over 130,000 clones, more than 80% seen once. This CDR3 has 13 residues. V dropped 4 bases and J dropped 9 bases, with 16 bases sitting between them. From germline, CDR1 is SGHTA and CDR2 FQGNSA. The TCR sequence derives from an adult who received the MenACWY meningococcal vaccine as a control. The material sequenced was peripheral blood, taken 28 days after the second dose of the MenACWY control vaccine. The chain links TRBV7-2 to TRBJ2-7, with D hard to call. This chain's CDR3 is CASSSGRSLGQYF. CDR3 bases: TGTGCCAGCAGCTCCGGACGGAGCCTAGGGCAGTACTTC.